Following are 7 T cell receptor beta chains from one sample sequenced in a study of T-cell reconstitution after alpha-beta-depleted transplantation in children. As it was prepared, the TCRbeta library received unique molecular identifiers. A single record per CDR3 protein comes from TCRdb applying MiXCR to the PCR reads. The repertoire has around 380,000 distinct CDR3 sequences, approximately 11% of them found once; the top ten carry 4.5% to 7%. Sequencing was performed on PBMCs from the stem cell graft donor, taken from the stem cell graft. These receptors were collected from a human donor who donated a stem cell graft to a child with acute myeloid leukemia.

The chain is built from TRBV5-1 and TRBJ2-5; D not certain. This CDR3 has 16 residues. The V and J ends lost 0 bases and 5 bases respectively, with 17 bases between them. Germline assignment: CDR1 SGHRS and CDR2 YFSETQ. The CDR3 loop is CASSLEGSTMPETQYF. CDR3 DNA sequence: TGCGCCAGCAGCTTGGAGGGTTCAACCATGCCCGAGACCCAGTACTTC.

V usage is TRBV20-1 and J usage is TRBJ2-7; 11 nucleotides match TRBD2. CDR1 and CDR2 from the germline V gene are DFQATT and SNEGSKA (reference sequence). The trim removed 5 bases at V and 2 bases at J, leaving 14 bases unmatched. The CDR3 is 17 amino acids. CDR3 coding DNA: TGCAGTGCTTTGTCGACTAGCGGGGCTTCCCGCACCTACGAGCAGTACTTC. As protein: CSALSTSGASRTYEQYF.

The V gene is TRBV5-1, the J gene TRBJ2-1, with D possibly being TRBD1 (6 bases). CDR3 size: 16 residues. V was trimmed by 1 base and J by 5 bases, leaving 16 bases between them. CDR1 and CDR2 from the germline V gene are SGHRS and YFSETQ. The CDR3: CASSLSGQGYNNEQFF. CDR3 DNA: TGCGCCAGCAGCTTGAGTGGGCAGGGGTACAACAATGAGCAGTTCTTC.

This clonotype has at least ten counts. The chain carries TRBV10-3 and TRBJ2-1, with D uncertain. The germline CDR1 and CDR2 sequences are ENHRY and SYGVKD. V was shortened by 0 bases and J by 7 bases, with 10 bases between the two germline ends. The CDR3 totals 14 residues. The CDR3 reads CAISESSSTNEQFF. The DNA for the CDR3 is TGTGCCATCAGTGAGTCTAGTTCCACGAATGAGCAGTTCTTC.

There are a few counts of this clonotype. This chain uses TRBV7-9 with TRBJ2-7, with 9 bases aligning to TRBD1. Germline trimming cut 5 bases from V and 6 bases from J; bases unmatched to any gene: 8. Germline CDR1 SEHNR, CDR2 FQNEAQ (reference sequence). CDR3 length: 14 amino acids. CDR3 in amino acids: CASSPLGQGGEQYF. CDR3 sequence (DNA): TGTGCCAGCAGCCCACTGGGACAGGGAGGCGAGCAGTACTTC.

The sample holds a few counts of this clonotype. In DNA form, the CDR3 reads TGCAGCGTTGTGTACCAGGGCACTGGGGCCAACGTCCTGACTTTC. Its protein is CSVVYQGTGANVLTF. This sequence joins TRBV29-1 and TRBJ2-6; possibly TRBD1 for D (5 bases). The CDR3 is made up of 15 amino acids. CDR1 and CDR2 (germline): SQVTM, ANQGSEA. V dropped 4 bases and J dropped 2 bases, with 12 bases sitting between them.

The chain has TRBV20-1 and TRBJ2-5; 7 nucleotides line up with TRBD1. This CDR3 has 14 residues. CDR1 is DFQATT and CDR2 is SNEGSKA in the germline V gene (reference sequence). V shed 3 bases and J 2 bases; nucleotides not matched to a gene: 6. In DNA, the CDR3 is TGCAGTGCTAGGCCAGGGGGTAATCAAGAGACCCAGTACTTC. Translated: CSARPGGNQETQYF.